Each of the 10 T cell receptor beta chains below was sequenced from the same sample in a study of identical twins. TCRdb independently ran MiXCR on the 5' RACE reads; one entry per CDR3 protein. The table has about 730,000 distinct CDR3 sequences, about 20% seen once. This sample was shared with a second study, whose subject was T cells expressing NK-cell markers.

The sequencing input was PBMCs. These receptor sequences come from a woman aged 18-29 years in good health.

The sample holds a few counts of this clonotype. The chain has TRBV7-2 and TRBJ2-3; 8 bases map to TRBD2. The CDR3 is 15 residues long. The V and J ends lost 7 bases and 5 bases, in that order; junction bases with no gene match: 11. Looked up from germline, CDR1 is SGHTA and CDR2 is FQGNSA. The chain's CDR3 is CASTLGAGVGDTQYF. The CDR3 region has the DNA TGTGCCAGCACCCTTGGAGCGGGAGTGGGAGATACGCAGTATTTT.

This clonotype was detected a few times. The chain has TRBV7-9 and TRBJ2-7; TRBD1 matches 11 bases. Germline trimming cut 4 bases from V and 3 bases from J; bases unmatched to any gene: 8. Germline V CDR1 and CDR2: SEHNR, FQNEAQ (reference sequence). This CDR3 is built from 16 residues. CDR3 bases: TGTGCCAGCAGCTCGCGTCGTGGGACAGGGGGCTACGAGCAGTACTTC. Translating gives CASSSRRGTGGYEQYF.

CDR3 amino acids: CASSVAPGAVETQYF. The CDR3, as DNA: TGTGCCAGCAGCGTAGCTCCAGGGGCTGTAGAGACCCAGTACTTC. This sequence joins TRBV9 and TRBJ2-5; tentatively, D is TRBD1 (6 bases). V shed 0 bases and J shed 4 bases, with 13 bases lying between them. This CDR3 is built from 15 residues. CDR1 and CDR2 from the germline V gene are SGDLS and YYNGEE.

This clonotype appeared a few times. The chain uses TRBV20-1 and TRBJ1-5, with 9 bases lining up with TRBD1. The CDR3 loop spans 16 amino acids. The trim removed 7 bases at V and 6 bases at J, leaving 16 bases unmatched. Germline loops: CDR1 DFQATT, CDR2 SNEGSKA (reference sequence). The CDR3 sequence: CSVTSVGQGMGQPQHF. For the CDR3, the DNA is TGCAGTGTCACCTCGGTCGGACAGGGGATGGGTCAGCCCCAGCATTTT.

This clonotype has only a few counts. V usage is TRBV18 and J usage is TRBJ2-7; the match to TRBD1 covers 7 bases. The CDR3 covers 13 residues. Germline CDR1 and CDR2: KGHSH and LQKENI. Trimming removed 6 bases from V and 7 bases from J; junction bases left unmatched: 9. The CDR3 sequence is CASSQGQEGEQYF. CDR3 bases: TGTGCCAGCTCCCAAGGACAGGAAGGGGAGCAGTACTTC.

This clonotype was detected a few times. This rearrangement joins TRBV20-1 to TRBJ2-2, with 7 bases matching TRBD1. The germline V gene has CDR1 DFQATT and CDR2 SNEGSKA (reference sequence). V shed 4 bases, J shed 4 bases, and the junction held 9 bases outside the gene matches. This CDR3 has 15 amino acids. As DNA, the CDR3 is TGCAGTGCTACCAACAGGGGACCTAGCACCGGGGAGCTGTTTTTT. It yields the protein CSATNRGPSTGELFF.

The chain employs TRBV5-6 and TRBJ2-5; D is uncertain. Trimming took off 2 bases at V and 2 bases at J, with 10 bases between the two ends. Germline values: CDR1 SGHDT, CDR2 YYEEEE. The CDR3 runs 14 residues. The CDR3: CASSFTGRQETQYF. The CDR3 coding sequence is TGTGCCAGCAGCTTTACCGGCAGGCAAGAGACCCAGTACTTC.

For the CDR3, the DNA is TGCGCCAGCAGCTTGCGTGCCGGGATCCTCATGAACACTGAAGCTTTCTTT. Residues: CASSLRAGILMNTEAFF. The rearrangement links TRBV5-1 to TRBJ1-1, with no clear D. V was pared by 1 base and J by 0 bases, with 16 bases between. Germline CDR1 is SGHRS and CDR2 is YFSETQ. This CDR3 has 17 residues.

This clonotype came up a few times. The CDR3 region has the DNA TGTGCCTGGGACTTGGCGGGGGAGCTGTTTTTT. Encoded protein: CAWDLAGELFF. The chain carries TRBV30 and TRBJ2-2; unclear D gene. The CDR3 covers 11 residues. The V end lost 5 bases, the J end lost 8 bases, and 9 bases lay between the germline ends. Germline CDR1 reads GTSNPN; CDR2 reads SVGIG (reference sequence). The entire variable domain, with the rest obtained from reference TRBV30 and TRBJ2-2, is as follows: SQTIHQWPATLVQPVGSPLSLECTVEGTSNPNLYWYRQAAGRGLQLLFYSVGIGQISSEVPQNLSASRPQDRQFILSSKKLLLSDSGFYLCAWDLAGELFFGEGSRLTVL.

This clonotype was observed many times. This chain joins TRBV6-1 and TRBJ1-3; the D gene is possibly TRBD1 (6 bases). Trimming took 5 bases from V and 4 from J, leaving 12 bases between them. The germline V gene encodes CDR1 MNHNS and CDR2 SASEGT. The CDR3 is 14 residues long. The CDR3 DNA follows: TGTGCCAGCAGTATCCAGGGGTACGGAAACACCATATATTTT. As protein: CASSIQGYGNTIYF.